A few counts support the clone carrying this TCR beta chain. Its matching antigen is unknown. Purities in excess of 95% were seen in all sorted populations. CDR3 size: 12 residues. The V gene lost 4 bases and the J gene lost 4 bases, with 8 bases spanning the gap. CDR1 is SGHNT, CDR2 YYREEE, per germline (reference sequence). The data belong to a study of beta chain features in type 1 diabetes. General observations from the study: Moderately but significantly shorter TCRB CDR3s were found in Type 1 diabetes patients in all four CD4+ subsets.

The study reverse transcribed the entire isolated RNA, so it sequenced expressed TCRB transcripts. The repertoire was sequenced with immunoSEQ multiplex PCR; TCRdb's copy has only in-frame clones and lacks some. The sample lists about 190,000 clones, about 8% occurring once. The origin of this receptor is a middle-aged woman with type 1 diabetes. The sample taken for sequencing was central memory CD4+ T cells from blood. This chain connects TRBV5-4 to TRBJ1-2; D is unclear. The CDR3 sequence is CASSRDAYGYTF. The CDR3 DNA reads as TGTGCCAGCAGCCGGGATGCCTATGGCTACACCTTC.